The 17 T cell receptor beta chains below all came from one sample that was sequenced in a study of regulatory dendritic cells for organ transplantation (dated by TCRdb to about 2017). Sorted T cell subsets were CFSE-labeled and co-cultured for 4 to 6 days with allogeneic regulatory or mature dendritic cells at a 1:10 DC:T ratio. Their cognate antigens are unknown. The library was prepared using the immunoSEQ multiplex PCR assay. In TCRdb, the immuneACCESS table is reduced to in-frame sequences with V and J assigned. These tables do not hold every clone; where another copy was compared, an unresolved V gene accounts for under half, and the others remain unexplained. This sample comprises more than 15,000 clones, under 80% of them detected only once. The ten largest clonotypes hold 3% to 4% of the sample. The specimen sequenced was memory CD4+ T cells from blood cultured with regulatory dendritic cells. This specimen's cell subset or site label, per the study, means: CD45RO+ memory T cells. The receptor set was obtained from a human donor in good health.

CDR3 sequence reads: CASSKVGCRVSYEQYF. In DNA, the CDR3 is TGTGCCAGCAGCAAAGTGGGCTGTCGGGTCTCCTACGAGCAGTACTTC. The genes are TRBV21-1 and TRBJ2-7. TRBV21-1 represents a pseudogene. The CDR3 consists of 16 residues.

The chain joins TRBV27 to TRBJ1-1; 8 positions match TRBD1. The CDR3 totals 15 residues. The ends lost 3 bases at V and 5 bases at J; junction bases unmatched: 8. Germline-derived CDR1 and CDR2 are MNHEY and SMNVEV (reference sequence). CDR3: CASSFGNRGGTEAFF. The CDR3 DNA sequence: TGTGCCAGCAGTTTCGGGAACAGGGGGGGTACTGAAGCTTTCTTT.

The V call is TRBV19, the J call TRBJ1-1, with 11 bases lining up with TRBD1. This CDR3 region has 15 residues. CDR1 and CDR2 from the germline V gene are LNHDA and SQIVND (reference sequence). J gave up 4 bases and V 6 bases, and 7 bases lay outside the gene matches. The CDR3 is CASSGQGAASTEAFF. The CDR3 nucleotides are TGTGCCAGTAGCGGACAGGGGGCGGCGAGCACTGAAGCTTTCTTT.

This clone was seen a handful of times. The CDR3 region has the DNA TGTGCCAGCCGACAGCAACTCTATGGCTACACCTTC. This encodes CASRQQLYGYTF. The V call is TRBV6-1, the J call TRBJ1-2; maybe TRBD1 (5 bases). The CDR3 extends over 12 amino acids. Germline V gives CDR1 MNHNS, CDR2 SASEGT. V dropped 8 bases and J dropped 4 bases, with 11 bases sitting between them.

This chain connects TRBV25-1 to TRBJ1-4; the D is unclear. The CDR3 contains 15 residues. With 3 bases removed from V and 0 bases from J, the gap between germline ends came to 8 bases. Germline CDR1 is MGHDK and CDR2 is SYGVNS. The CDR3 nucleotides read TGTGCCAGCAGTGATGTCGGGACAACTAATGAAAAACTGTTTTTT. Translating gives CASSDVGTTNEKLFF.

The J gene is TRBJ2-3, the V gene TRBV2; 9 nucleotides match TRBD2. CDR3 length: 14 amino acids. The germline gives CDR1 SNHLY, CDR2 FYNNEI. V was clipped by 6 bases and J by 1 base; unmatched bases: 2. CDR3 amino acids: CASRLAGRTDTQYF. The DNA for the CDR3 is TGTGCCAGCAGACTAGCGGGCCGCACAGATACGCAGTATTTT.

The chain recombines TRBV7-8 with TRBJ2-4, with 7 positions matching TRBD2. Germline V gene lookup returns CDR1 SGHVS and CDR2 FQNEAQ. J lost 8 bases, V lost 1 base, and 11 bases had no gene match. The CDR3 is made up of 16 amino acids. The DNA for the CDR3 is TGTGCCAGCAGCTTAGATAGCTCTGTGGGGAGGGACATTCAGTACTTC. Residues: CASSLDSSVGRDIQYF.

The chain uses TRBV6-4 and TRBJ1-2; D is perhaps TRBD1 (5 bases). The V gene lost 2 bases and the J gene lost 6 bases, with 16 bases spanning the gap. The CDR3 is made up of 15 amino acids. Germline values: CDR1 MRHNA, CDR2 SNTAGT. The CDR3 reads CASSDPNGGIDGYTF. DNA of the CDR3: TGTGCCAGCAGTGACCCGAATGGGGGGATCGATGGCTACACCTTC.

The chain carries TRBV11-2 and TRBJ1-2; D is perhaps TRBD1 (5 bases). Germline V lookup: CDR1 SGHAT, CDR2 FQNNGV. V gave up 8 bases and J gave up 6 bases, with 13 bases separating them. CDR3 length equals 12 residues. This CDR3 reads CASARWGDGYTF. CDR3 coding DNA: TGTGCCAGCGCACGGTGGGGGGATGGCTACACCTTC.

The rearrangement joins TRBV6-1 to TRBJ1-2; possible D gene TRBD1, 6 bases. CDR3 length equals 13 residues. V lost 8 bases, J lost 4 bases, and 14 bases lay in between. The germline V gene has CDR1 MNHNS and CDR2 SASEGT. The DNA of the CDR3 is TGTGCCAGCGGACTCCAGGGGTTCTATGGCTACACCTTC. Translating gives CASGLQGFYGYTF.

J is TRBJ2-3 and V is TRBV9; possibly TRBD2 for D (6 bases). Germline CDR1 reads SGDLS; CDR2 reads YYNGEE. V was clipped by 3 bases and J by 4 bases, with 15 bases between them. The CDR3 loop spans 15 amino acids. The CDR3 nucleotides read TGTGCCAGCAGCGGGGACGGGAGAGTCCCAGATACGCAGTATTTT. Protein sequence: CASSGDGRVPDTQYF.

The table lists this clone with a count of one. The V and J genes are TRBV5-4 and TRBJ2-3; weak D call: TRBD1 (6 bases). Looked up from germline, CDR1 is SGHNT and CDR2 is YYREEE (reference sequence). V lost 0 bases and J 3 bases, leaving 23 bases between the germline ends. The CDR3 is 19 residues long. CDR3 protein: CASSLAPTGSNRPTDTQYF. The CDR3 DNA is TGTGCCAGCAGCTTGGCTCCGACAGGTTCCAACCGCCCAACAGATACGCAGTATTTT.

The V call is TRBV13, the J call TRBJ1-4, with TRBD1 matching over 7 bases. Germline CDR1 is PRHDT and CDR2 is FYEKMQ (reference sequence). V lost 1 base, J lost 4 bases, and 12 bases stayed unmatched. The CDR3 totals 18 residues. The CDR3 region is CASSLVLGRGSRNEKLFF. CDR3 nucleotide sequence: TGTGCCAGCAGCTTAGTCCTGGGCAGGGGGAGCCGTAATGAAAAACTGTTTTTT.

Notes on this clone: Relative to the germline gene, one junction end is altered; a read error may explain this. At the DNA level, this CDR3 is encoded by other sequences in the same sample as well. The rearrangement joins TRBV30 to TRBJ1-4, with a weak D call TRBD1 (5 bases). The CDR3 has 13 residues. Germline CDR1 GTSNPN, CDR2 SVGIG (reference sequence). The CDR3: CAGSTDVYEKLFF. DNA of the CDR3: TGTGCCGGGTCGACAGACGTGTATGAGAAACTGTTTTTT.

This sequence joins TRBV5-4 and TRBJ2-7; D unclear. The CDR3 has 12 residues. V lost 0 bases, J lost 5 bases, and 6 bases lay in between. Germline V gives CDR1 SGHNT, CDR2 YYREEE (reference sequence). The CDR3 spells CASSLDRHEQYF. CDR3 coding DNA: TGTGCCAGCAGCTTGGATCGCCACGAGCAGTACTTC.

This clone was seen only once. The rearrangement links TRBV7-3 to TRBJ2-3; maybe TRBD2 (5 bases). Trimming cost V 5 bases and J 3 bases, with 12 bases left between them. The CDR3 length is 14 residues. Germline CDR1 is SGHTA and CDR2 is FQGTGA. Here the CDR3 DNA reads TGTGCCAGCAGCCCAGGACTGGAGACAGATACGCAGTATTTT. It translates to CASSPGLETDTQYF.

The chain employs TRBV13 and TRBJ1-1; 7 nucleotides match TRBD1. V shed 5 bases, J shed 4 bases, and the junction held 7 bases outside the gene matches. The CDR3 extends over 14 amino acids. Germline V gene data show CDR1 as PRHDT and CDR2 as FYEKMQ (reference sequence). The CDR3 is CASSQGGRGTEAFF. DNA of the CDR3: TGTGCCAGCAGCCAGGGGGGGAGGGGCACTGAAGCTTTCTTT.